This TCR beta chain was profiled in a study of T cells in localized non-small cell lung cancer. Clones were sequenced by immunoSEQ multiplex PCR, and TCRdb holds only the in-frame ones, with some missing. The data hold about 59,000 clones, with 70% to 90% observed a single time. For this clone: Its specificity is unknown.

The V and J ends lost 0 bases and 4 bases, in that order; junction bases with no gene match: 6. Germline V lookup: CDR1 LNHNV, CDR2 YYDKDF (reference sequence). CDR3 size: 17 residues. Study-wide points: Longer overall survival accompanied higher blood T cell density. Across samples, adjacent lung featured a median 57 of the top 100 tumor clones.

The sequences come from peripheral blood, collected before any cancer treatment. This chain links TRBV15 with TRBJ2-2, with 9 bases fitting TRBD2. This receptor was obtained from a man between 35 and 75 years old with stage I squamous cell lung carcinoma. This CDR3 is CATSRDLASGITGELFF. CDR3 in DNA: TGTGCCACCAGCAGAGATTTGGCTAGCGGGATCACCGGGGAGCTGTTTTTT.